This TCR beta chain was sequenced during a study of CD8 T cells in Susac syndrome. Isolation of CD8+ and CD4+ T cells was performed negatively, whereas enrichment of TEMRA cells was done by FACS. Germline CDR1 reads SGHVS; CDR2 reads FQNEAQ. V was clipped by 3 bases and J by 3 bases, with 15 bases between them. The CDR3 is 16 residues long. With random hexamers, roughly 0.45 to 1 ug RNA was reverse transcribed. The immunoSEQ assay covered 54 Vbeta and 13 Jbeta segments for CDR3. TCRdb reprocessed the immunoSEQ multiplex PCR reads via MiXCR and lists one record per CDR3 protein. The sample contains around 120,000 distinct CDR3 sequences, roughly 94% of which appear only once.

Material for sequencing was CD4+ T cells from PBMCs. The TCR originated in a human donor with multiple sclerosis. The V and J genes are TRBV7-8 and TRBJ1-5; D unclear. The DNA of the CDR3 is TGTGCCAGCAGCTTGAGTTTAGCAGGTGACAATCAGCCCCAGCATTTT. This codes for CASSLSLAGDNQPQHF.